What follows are 30 T cell receptor beta chains derived from one specimen sequenced in a study of identical twins. MiXCR, applied by TCRdb to the 5' RACE reads, yields one record per CDR3 protein. The table lists about 160,000 distinct CDR3 sequences, roughly 3.2% of them singletons. Sequencing input: memory T cells sorted from blood. The receptors derive from a man in his late teens or twenties in good health.

This clonotype was detected many times. The chain is built from TRBV20-1 and TRBJ2-3; TRBD2 matches 16 bases. CDR1 is DFQATT, CDR2 SNEGSKA, per germline (reference sequence). The CDR3 has 17 residues. The ends lost 1 base at V and 4 bases at J; junction bases unmatched: 5. Here the CDR3 DNA reads TGCAGTGCTAGAGGGGGACTAGCGGGAGGGCCGGCAGATACGCAGTATTTT. Amino acids: CSARGGLAGGPADTQYF.

This clonotype was seen repeatedly, ten times or more. The V call is TRBV7-2, the J call TRBJ2-3; 12 nucleotides align to TRBD2. Germline trimming cut 0 bases from V and 5 bases from J; bases unmatched to any gene: 6. CDR3 length: 17 residues. Germline V lookup: CDR1 SGHTA, CDR2 FQGNSA. The DNA for the CDR3 is TGTGCCAGCAGCTTAGCGACTAGCGGGAGAAGGGGAGATACGCAGTATTTT. Residues: CASSLATSGRRGDTQYF.

In this sample, this clonotype turned up many times. V and J are TRBV20-1 and TRBJ1-1; unclear D gene. This CDR3 is 14 amino acids long. In germline, CDR1 is DFQATT, CDR2 SNEGSKA (reference sequence). The V gene lost 2 bases and the J gene lost 0 bases, with 10 bases spanning the gap. For the CDR3, the DNA is TGCAGTGCTAGAAGGGATGGGGTGAACACTGAAGCTTTCTTT. Encoded protein: CSARRDGVNTEAFF.

This clonotype was found a few times. The chain links TRBV2 to TRBJ2-7, with 10 bases aligning to TRBD2. The V segment lost 8 bases and the J segment 7 bases; nucleotides outside the gene matches: 11. The CDR3 totals 14 residues. CDR1 and CDR2 from the germline V gene are SNHLY and FYNNEI. The CDR3 nucleotides read TGTGCCAGCGGATCTCTAGCGGGAGTGGGGGAGCAGTACGTC. This codes for CASGSLAGVGEQYV.

This clonotype was seen at least ten times. The chain joins TRBV20-1 to TRBJ2-5; a possible D gene is TRBD2 (5 bases). CDR1 and CDR2 from the germline V gene are DFQATT and SNEGSKA (reference sequence). This CDR3 is built from 10 residues. Trimming took 8 bases from V and 5 from J, leaving 9 bases between them. The CDR3 DNA is TGCAGTCCAACGGGGGAGACCCAGTACTTC. Amino acid sequence: CSPTGETQYF.

This clonotype was observed a handful of times. The chain has TRBV18 and TRBJ2-1; TRBD2 matches 11 bases. This CDR3 comprises 16 residues. V gave up 3 bases and J gave up 9 bases; unmatched junction bases: 10. Germline CDR1 reads KGHSH; CDR2 reads LQKENI. CDR3: CASSPEISGRGSEQFF. The DNA for the CDR3 is TGTGCCAGCTCACCGGAAATTAGCGGGAGGGGATCTGAGCAGTTCTTC.

The chain recombines TRBV20-1 with TRBJ2-3; D possibly corresponds to TRBD2 (5 bases). The CDR3 has 11 amino acids. Germline CDR1 DFQATT, CDR2 SNEGSKA (reference sequence). The CDR3 region is CRAGFTDTQYF. The CDR3 region has the DNA TGCAGGGCGGGCTTCACAGATACGCAGTATTTT.

This clonotype was picked up many times. The chain joins TRBV9 to TRBJ2-1, with 8 bases fitting TRBD1. The germline V gene encodes CDR1 SGDLS and CDR2 YYNGEE. The CDR3 extends over 18 amino acids. The V gene end was trimmed by 0 bases and the J gene end by 1 base; junction bases not matched to a gene: 9. CDR3: CASSVDPRTGGSYNEQFF. CDR3 nucleotide sequence: TGTGCCAGCAGCGTAGACCCCCGAACAGGGGGTTCCTACAATGAGCAGTTCTTC.

In this sample, this clonotype turned up many times. The rearrangement links TRBV3-1 to TRBJ2-5; D is ambiguous. The CDR3 loop spans 14 amino acids. Trimming took off 1 base at V and 0 bases at J, with 6 bases between the two ends. Per the germline V gene, CDR1 is LGHDT and CDR2 is YNNKEL (reference sequence). CDR3 nucleotide sequence: TGTGCCAGCAGCCAAGGACACAACCAAGAGACCCAGTACTTC. It codes for CASSQGHNQETQYF.

This clonotype came up many times. This chain connects TRBV20-1 to TRBJ2-3; TRBD2 matches at 7 bases. CDR1 and CDR2 (germline): DFQATT, SNEGSKA (reference sequence). The J segment lost 0 bases and the V segment lost 6 bases, leaving 9 bases of the junction unmatched. This CDR3 is built from 15 residues. CDR3 coding DNA: TGCAGTGCCGCCTCCCTAGCGGATAGCACAGATACGCAGTATTTT. Its protein product is CSAASLADSTDTQYF.

This clonotype was seen ten or more times. The chain combines TRBV12-3 or TRBV12-4 with TRBJ2-2, with 11 bases fitting TRBD1. Germline trimming cut 6 bases from V and 3 bases from J; bases unmatched to any gene: 6. The CDR3 loop spans 16 amino acids. CDR3 sequence: CASRPGQGAYTGELFF. The CDR3 nucleotides read TGTGCCAGCAGACCCGGACAGGGGGCTTACACCGGGGAGCTGTTTTTT.

This clonotype occurred many times. V and J are TRBV27 and TRBJ1-1, with 8 nucleotides matching TRBD1. V trimming: 0 bases; J trimming: 3 bases; junction bases outside the gene matches: 3. The CDR3 extends over 15 amino acids. Germline V lookup: CDR1 MNHEY, CDR2 SMNVEV (reference sequence). The CDR3 is CASSLSEDRDTEAFF. DNA for the CDR3: TGTGCCAGCAGTTTATCGGAGGACAGGGACACTGAAGCTTTCTTT.

The J gene is TRBJ2-5, the V gene TRBV2, with D perhaps matching TRBD1 (6 bases). V lost 5 bases and J 4 bases, leaving 11 bases between the germline ends. CDR1 is SNHLY and CDR2 is FYNNEI in the germline V gene. The CDR3 sequence is 13 residues long. The CDR3, as DNA: TGTGCCAGCAGTCCAAACAGGGCAGAGACCCAGTACTTC. This sequence encodes CASSPNRAETQYF.

This clonotype was detected ten times or more. The chain joins TRBV19 to TRBJ2-3; 11 bases are shared with TRBD2. V dropped 6 bases and J dropped 3; count of bases not matched to a gene: 8. CDR3 size: 16 residues. Germline V gene data show CDR1 as LNHDA and CDR2 as SQIVND (reference sequence). The CDR3 coding sequence is TGTGCCAGTAGGAACCTAGCGGGAGGTTGGACAGATACGCAGTATTTT. This sequence encodes CASRNLAGGWTDTQYF.

This clonotype was seen more than once but under ten times. The gene calls are TRBV6-1 and TRBJ1-6; D is perhaps TRBD1 (5 bases). The germline V and J ends were trimmed by 2 bases and 7 bases, with 15 bases remaining between them. The germline V gene has CDR1 MNHNS and CDR2 SASEGT. CDR3 length: 16 residues. The chain's CDR3 is CASSESFTGRNSPLHF. CDR3 sequence (DNA): TGTGCCAGCAGTGAATCCTTTACAGGTCGGAATTCACCCCTCCACTTT.

This clonotype was picked up many times. The J gene is TRBJ2-2, the V gene TRBV9, with D hard to call. V was shortened by 2 bases and J by 0 bases, with 5 bases between the two germline ends. CDR1 and CDR2 (germline): SGDLS, YYNGEE. CDR3 length equals 14 residues. The CDR3 DNA is TGTGCCAGCAGCGTGACATCGAACACCGGGGAGCTGTTTTTT. The encoded protein is CASSVTSNTGELFF.

This clonotype has ten or more counts. V is TRBV5-6 and J is TRBJ2-5, with unresolved D. From germline, CDR1 is SGHDT and CDR2 YYEEEE. The CDR3 is made up of 14 amino acids. V was pared by 1 base and J by 5 bases, with 12 bases between. Here the CDR3 DNA reads TGTGCCAGCAGCTTGAACCAAATGACGGAGACCCAGTACTTC. The encoded protein is CASSLNQMTETQYF. Full variable domain (remainder filled in from reference TRBV5-6 and TRBJ2-5): DAGVTQSPTHLIKTRGQQVTLRCSPKSGHDTVSWYQQALGQGPQFIFQYYEEEERQRGNFPDRFSGHQFPNYSSELNVNALLLGDSALYLCASSLNQMTETQYFGPGTRLLVL.

This clonotype was counted at least ten times. This rearrangement joins TRBV5-1 to TRBJ2-7; a weak D match, TRBD1 (6 bases). V lost 0 bases and J lost 1, with 14 bases in between. Per the germline V gene, CDR1 is SGHRS and CDR2 is YFSETQ. CDR3 length: 16 amino acids. The CDR3 reads CASSLEGTDRSYEQYV. CDR3 nucleotide sequence: TGCGCCAGCAGCTTGGAAGGGACCGACAGGTCCTACGAGCAGTACGTC.

This clonotype was counted at least ten times. This sequence joins TRBV5-6 and TRBJ2-3; TRBD1 is a possible D gene (6 bases). Germline CDR1 reads SGHDT; CDR2 reads YYEEEE. V lost 0 bases and J lost 2, with 16 bases in between. This CDR3 has 17 residues. As DNA, the CDR3 is TGTGCCAGCAGCTTGGTTATAGGACAGCGAAACACAGATACGCAGTATTTT. Protein sequence: CASSLVIGQRNTDTQYF.

In its sample, this clonotype was seen many times. The V call is TRBV12-3 or TRBV12-4, the J call TRBJ2-5, with TRBD1 identical over 9 bases. The CDR3 runs to 12 residues. V was pared by 6 bases and J by 7 bases, with 3 bases of the junction left unmatched. DNA of the CDR3: TGTGCCAGCAGCGAGACAGGGGGGACCCAGTACTTC. Protein sequence: CASSETGGTQYF.

This clonotype has a count of ten or more. The chain carries TRBV12-3 or TRBV12-4 and TRBJ2-1; D possibly corresponds to TRBD1 (5 bases). The CDR3 length is 15 residues. V was pared by 6 bases and J by 3 bases, with 15 bases between. The CDR3 loop reads CASSPSDSVYNEQFF. The CDR3 coding sequence is TGTGCCAGCAGCCCCTCCGACAGCGTCTACAATGAGCAGTTCTTC.

This clonotype was detected ten times or more. The chain carries TRBV27 and TRBJ2-7; no firm D call. Germline CDR1 MNHEY, CDR2 SMNVEV (reference sequence). The length of the CDR3 is 15 residues. V shed 6 bases and J shed 2 bases, with 17 bases lying between them. The CDR3 nucleotides are TGTGCCAGCAGCCGCGACGTCCTGGAAGCCTACGAGCAGTACGTC. Its protein product is CASSRDVLEAYEQYV.

This clonotype was seen repeatedly, ten times or more. The chain recombines TRBV9 with TRBJ2-5; unclear D gene. V was pared by 1 base and J by 0 bases, with 10 bases between. The CDR3 contains 15 residues. Germline CDR1 and CDR2: SGDLS and YYNGEE. The CDR3 reads CASSVYPVDQETQYF. DNA for the CDR3: TGTGCCAGCAGCGTATATCCCGTCGACCAAGAGACCCAGTACTTC.

This sequence joins TRBV6-5 and TRBJ1-2; no reliable D call. The V end lost 0 bases, the J end lost 5 bases, and 10 bases lay between the germline ends. The CDR3 loop spans 14 amino acids. Germline V gene data show CDR1 as MNHEY and CDR2 as SVGAGI. The CDR3 sequence is CASSYSKSPYGYTF. The CDR3 DNA is TGTGCCAGCAGTTACTCGAAGAGTCCTTATGGCTACACCTTC.

V usage is TRBV4-1 and J usage is TRBJ1-1, with TRBD1 matching over 7 bases. Trimming removed 1 base from V and 9 bases from J; junction bases left unmatched: 5. The CDR3 spans 13 residues. The germline CDR1 and CDR2 sequences are MGHRA and YSYEKL. The CDR3: CASSQVGTVKAFF. The CDR3, as DNA: TGCGCCAGCAGCCAAGTAGGGACAGTAAAAGCTTTCTTT.

This clonotype was observed at least ten times. The genes are TRBV29-1 and TRBJ1-2; D remains ambiguous. The CDR3 length is 13 residues. The germline CDR1 and CDR2 sequences are SQVTM and ANQGSEA. Deletions cut 1 base from V and 1 base from J, with 7 bases between. CDR3 nucleotides: TGCAGCGTTGAAGGGAGCCTTAACTATGGCTACACCTTC. It yields the protein CSVEGSLNYGYTF.

This clonotype occurred many times. The chain carries TRBV14 and TRBJ2-1, with a possible D match to TRBD1 (5 bases). Germline V gene sequence: CDR1 SGHDN, CDR2 FVKESK. The length of the CDR3 is 12 residues. V was trimmed by 0 bases and J by 12 bases, leaving 9 bases between them. The CDR3 DNA is TGTGCCAGCAGCCAAGATCGGCAGGGGCAGTTCTTC. Translating it yields CASSQDRQGQFF. Variable domain in full (rest from reference TRBV14 and TRBJ2-1): EAGVTQFPSHSVIEKGQTVTLRCDPISGHDNLYWYRRVMGKEIKFLLHFVKESKQDESGMPNNRFLAERTGGTYSTLKVQPAELEDSGVYFCASSQDRQGQFFGPGTRLTVL.

This clonotype was observed at least ten times. The V gene is TRBV6-5, the J gene TRBJ2-3; TRBD1 agrees at 7 bases. The CDR3 is made up of 14 amino acids. V lost 2 bases to trimming and J lost 13 bases; unmatched junction nucleotides: 12. Per the germline V gene, CDR1 is MNHEY and CDR2 is SVGAGI. In DNA form, the CDR3 reads TGTGCCAGCAGTTACACGACAGGGAGAGCCACCGAGTATTTT. Its translation is CASSYTTGRATEYF.

In its sample, this clonotype was seen many times. The V call is TRBV5-1, the J call TRBJ1-6; D unclear. Trimming stripped 4 bases from V and 10 bases from J, with 15 bases between. From germline, CDR1 is SGHRS and CDR2 YFSETQ. The CDR3 covers 14 residues. The CDR3 sequence is CASSQRRPESPLHF. The CDR3 DNA reads TGCGCCAGCAGCCAGCGACGACCCGAATCACCCCTCCACTTT.

The table lists this clonotype with many counts. The CDR3 reads CASSPPGQPYGYTF. The CDR3 nucleotides are TGTGCCAGCAGTCCCCCGGGACAGCCCTATGGCTACACCTTC. V usage is TRBV12-3 or TRBV12-4 and J usage is TRBJ1-2, with 7 nucleotides matching TRBD1. The CDR3 sequence is 14 residues long. Trimming cost V 5 bases and J 4 bases; bases outside gene matches: 7.